These 20 T cell receptor beta chains originate from one sample sequenced in a study of cytomegalovirus exposure and HLA in healthy donors. TCRdb keeps only in-frame clones here, not all; method: immunoSEQ multiplex PCR. This sample has 300,000 to 400,000 clones; approximately 86% occur once, and the top ten carry around 0.88%. The specimen was PBMCs. These receptors were collected from a man aged 25-45 years in good health and CMV-seronegative.

This clone appeared a single time. The chain carries TRBV9 and TRBJ1-1; a weak D match, TRBD1 (6 bases). The CDR3 extends over 15 amino acids. Germline CDR1 reads SGDLS; CDR2 reads YYNGEE. The germline V and J ends were trimmed by 1 base and 5 bases, with 15 bases remaining between them. CDR3 region: CASSVSGQGSTEAFF. Written as DNA, the CDR3 is TGTGCCAGCAGCGTATCGGGGCAGGGGAGTACTGAAGCTTTCTTT.

V gene TRBV5-1 combines with J gene TRBJ2-1; 12 bases map to TRBD1. The CDR3 consists of 15 residues. Germline trimming cut 4 bases from V and 5 bases from J; bases unmatched to any gene: 4. The V gene's germline CDR1 is SGHRS and CDR2 YFSETQ. The CDR3 nucleotides are TGCGCCAGCAGCATCGGGACAGGGGGCCACAATGAGCAGTTCTTC. Its translation is CASSIGTGGHNEQFF.

The chain couples TRBV30 to TRBJ1-4; D possibly corresponds to TRBD1 (6 bases). This CDR3 region has 18 residues. Germline lookup yields CDR1 GTSNPN and CDR2 SVGIG (reference sequence). Trimming removed 3 bases from V and 5 bases from J, with 25 bases in between. The CDR3 region is CAWRQGRGGFRTNEKLFF. Written as DNA, the CDR3 is TGTGCCTGGAGACAGGGCAGGGGAGGGTTTAGGACCAATGAAAAACTGTTTTTT.

V and J are TRBV23-1 and TRBJ2-7; TRBD1 matches 7 bases. TRBV23-1 is noted as an ORF with a role that remains uncertain. V lost 8 bases, J lost 7 bases, and 14 bases stayed unmatched. This CDR3 comprises 14 residues. The CDR3 sequence is CASSLTGSLGEQYF. CDR3 bases: TGCGCCAGCTCTTTGACAGGGAGTTTGGGAGAGCAGTACTTC.

Turning to this clone: The sample holds other DNA sequences that translate to the same CDR3. V gene TRBV5-1 combines with J gene TRBJ1-1, with 8 bases fitting TRBD1. Germline values: CDR1 SGHRS, CDR2 YFSETQ. CDR3 length equals 14 residues. The junction had 3 bases not matched to a gene; V was cut back by 3 bases and J by 2 bases. The CDR3 loop reads CASSSTGGNTEAFF. CDR3 DNA: TGCGCCAGCAGCTCTACAGGGGGTAACACTGAAGCTTTCTTT.

J is TRBJ2-3 and V is TRBV6-5; 7 positions match TRBD1. Germline CDR1 is MNHEY and CDR2 is SVGAGI. This CDR3 region has 14 residues. Germline trimming cut 6 bases from V and 3 bases from J; bases unmatched to any gene: 6. CDR3 sequence reads: CASSRGFGTDTQYF. For the CDR3, the DNA is TGTGCCAGCAGCAGGGGGTTTGGAACAGATACGCAGTATTTT.

The V and J genes are TRBV6-1 and TRBJ2-6, with D maybe TRBD1 (6 bases). Trimming stripped 6 bases from V and 7 bases from J, with 16 bases between. Germline lookup yields CDR1 MNHNS and CDR2 SASEGT. The CDR3 is 15 amino acids. The CDR3 region has the DNA TGTGCCAGCAGCCGCGGACAGACCCCCGCCAACGTCCTGACTTTC. This gives the protein CASSRGQTPANVLTF.

This clone has just a few counts. The V and J genes are TRBV19 and TRBJ2-7, with D perhaps TRBD2 (5 bases). CDR3 length: 13 amino acids. Per the germline V gene, CDR1 is LNHDA and CDR2 is SQIVND (reference sequence). V lost 5 bases to trimming and J lost 1 base, with 9 bases between them. The CDR3 sequence: CASSEGASYEQYF. For the CDR3, the DNA is TGTGCCAGTAGTGAGGGAGCATCCTACGAGCAGTACTTC.

This sequence joins TRBV6-5 and TRBJ1-2, with 8 positions matching TRBD1. The germline V gene has CDR1 MNHEY and CDR2 SVGAGI. This CDR3 is 15 amino acids long. Trimming took 4 bases from V and 8 from J; bases not matched to a gene: 12. The DNA of the CDR3 is TGTGCCAGCAGTTCTCGCGTGGACAGGGTCGACGGCTACACCTTC. This sequence encodes CASSSRVDRVDGYTF.

The rearrangement uses TRBV6-6 and TRBJ1-5; 7 nucleotides line up with TRBD1. Germline-derived CDR1 and CDR2 are MNHNY and SVGAGI (reference sequence). The CDR3 has 15 residues. The V gene end was trimmed by 6 bases and the J gene end by 2 bases; junction bases not matched to a gene: 7. DNA for the CDR3: TGTGCCAGCAGCCACGGACAGGTGGGCAATCAGCCCCAGCATTTT. This gives the protein CASSHGQVGNQPQHF.

This clone was counted once. This sequence joins TRBV7-8 and TRBJ2-2, with 8 bases that match TRBD1. Germline CDR1 SGHVS, CDR2 FQNEAQ. The CDR3 consists of 14 residues. The J segment lost 10 bases and the V segment lost 5 bases, leaving 9 bases of the junction unmatched. CDR3 bases: TGTGCCAGCAGCACCTCACGGGACAGGCCGGAGCTGTTTTTT. This gives the protein CASSTSRDRPELFF.

V usage is TRBV5-4 and J usage is TRBJ2-7; D gene unclear. Trimming left V 4 bases short and J 3 bases short, with 11 bases between. The CDR3 runs 13 residues. Germline CDR1 reads SGHNT; CDR2 reads YYREEE (reference sequence). In DNA form, the CDR3 reads TGTGCCAGCAGCCGACCGACTGACTACGAGCAGTACTTC. It codes for CASSRPTDYEQYF. The full variable domain, in which reference TRBV5-4 and TRBJ2-7 provide the parts outside the CDR3, is ETGVTQSPTHLIKTRGQQVTLRCSSQSGHNTVSWYQQALGQGPQFIFQYYREEENGRGNFPPRFSGLQFPNYSSELNVNALELDDSALYLCASSRPTDYEQYFGPGTRLTVT.

The chain joins TRBV29-1 to TRBJ2-7; TRBD2 agrees at 7 bases. V lost 8 bases to trimming and J lost 5 bases; unmatched junction nucleotides: 9. The CDR3 loop spans 12 amino acids. Germline V lookup: CDR1 SQVTM, CDR2 ANQGSEA. The CDR3 DNA is TGCAGCCCCTCAAAGGCGGGGGACGAGCAGTACTTC. It specifies CSPSKAGDEQYF.

This clone was detected only once. In DNA form, the CDR3 reads TGTGCCAGCAGTGAAATAGGGGGACGGAGCACAGATACGCAGTATTTT. As protein: CASSEIGGRSTDTQYF. The chain links TRBV2 to TRBJ2-3, with D perhaps TRBD1 (6 bases). The CDR3 length is 16 residues. V was pared by 2 bases and J by 0 bases, with 12 bases between. Germline CDR1 SNHLY, CDR2 FYNNEI.

The rearrangement uses TRBV19 and TRBJ2-1, with D possibly TRBD2 on 5 matching bases. The CDR3 length is 12 residues. Trimming left V 5 bases short and J 9 bases short, with 11 bases between. Per the germline V gene, CDR1 is LNHDA and CDR2 is SQIVND (reference sequence). The CDR3 here is CASSLAGGEQFF. The DNA of the CDR3 is TGTGCCAGTAGTCTAGCAGGAGGTGAGCAGTTCTTC.

The V call is TRBV5-1, the J call TRBJ2-3; 7 positions agree with TRBD1. The V segment lost 4 bases and the J segment 0 bases; nucleotides outside the gene matches: 5. This CDR3 is built from 15 residues. Germline V CDR1 and CDR2: SGHRS, YFSETQ. This chain's CDR3 is CASSRDSQSTDTQYF. As DNA, the CDR3 is TGCGCCAGCAGCAGGGACAGCCAAAGCACAGATACGCAGTATTTT.

The J gene is TRBJ1-5, the V gene TRBV9; D remains ambiguous. Per the germline V gene, CDR1 is SGDLS and CDR2 is YYNGEE. V lost 3 bases and J 10 bases, leaving 26 bases between the germline ends. The CDR3 is made up of 17 amino acids. Here the CDR3 reads CASSGREDGPESGPQHF. DNA of the CDR3: TGTGCCAGCAGCGGCCGGGAGGATGGCCCCGAATCCGGTCCCCAGCATTTT. The full variable domain, its missing parts supplied by reference TRBV9 and TRBJ1-5, is DSGVTQTPKHLITATGQRVTLRCSPRSGDLSVYWYQQSLDQGLQFLIQYYNGEERAKGNILERFSAQQFPDLHSELNLSSLELGDSALYFCASSGREDGPESGPQHFGDGTRLSIL.

This clone showed up just once. This chain connects TRBV4-1 to TRBJ2-5, with D possibly matching TRBD1 (6 bases). The CDR3 totals 17 residues. V was shortened by 1 base and J by 5 bases, with 20 bases between the two germline ends. Germline CDR1 reads MGHRA; CDR2 reads YSYEKL. The CDR3 reads CASSQGRTGMGAETQYF. In nucleotides, the CDR3 is TGCGCCAGCAGCCAAGGTCGCACGGGAATGGGGGCGGAGACCCAGTACTTC.

This rearrangement joins TRBV10-3 to TRBJ2-7; the D gene is possibly TRBD1 (6 bases). The CDR3 runs 14 residues. CDR1 is ENHRY and CDR2 is SYGVKD in the germline V gene. Trimming stripped 6 bases from V and 5 bases from J, with 17 bases between. CDR3 residues: CAIRMTGPWDEQYF. CDR3 nucleotide sequence: TGTGCCATCAGGATGACAGGTCCTTGGGACGAGCAGTACTTC.

The V call is TRBV2, the J call TRBJ2-7; D is unclear. The CDR3 loop spans 15 amino acids. Germline V lookup: CDR1 SNHLY, CDR2 FYNNEI. Trimming removed 1 base from V and 3 bases from J, with 13 bases in between. This chain's CDR3 is CASSEEQVFIYEQYF. The CDR3 DNA reads as TGTGCCAGCAGTGAAGAGCAGGTCTTCATCTACGAGCAGTACTTC.